The clone carrying this TCR beta chain came up a few times. Across 24 US areas, participants ranged in age from about 18 to 100 years. V was shortened by 0 bases and J by 9 bases, with 25 bases between the two germline ends. This CDR3 contains 18 residues. This entry comes from a study of blood T cell repertoires in COVID-19. The table came from immunoSEQ multiplex PCR; TCRdb's copy has only in-frame clones and leaves some out. The table shows a few hundred thousand clones, with around 91% occurring only once. Source material: PBMCs or T cells enriched from blood (not recorded which). This TCR was recovered from a man younger than 40 who had recovered from COVID-19. The chain employs TRBV5-3 and TRBJ2-1, with D possibly being TRBD2 (6 bases). TRBV5-3 is flagged as an ORF with uncertain function. CDR3 region: CARSLGSYGRPKTPEQFF. CDR3 nucleotides: TGTGCCAGAAGCTTGGGAAGTTACGGGAGACCGAAGACCCCTGAGCAGTTCTTC.